This entry features one T cell receptor beta chain sequence. The data belong to a study of blood T cell repertoires in COVID-19. The CDR3 covers 16 residues. The J segment lost 4 bases and the V segment lost 1 base, leaving 5 bases of the junction unmatched. Germline V gene sequence: CDR1 SGHDT, CDR2 YYEEEE. The table came from immunoSEQ multiplex PCR; TCRdb's copy has only in-frame clones and leaves some out. Of 30,000 to 45,000 clones detected, about 89% appear once; the ten largest clones hold approximately 2.1%. The origin of this receptor is a man between 50 and 59 years old with active COVID-19. The chain employs TRBV5-6 and TRBJ1-6; 7 bases align to TRBD1. The sample comprised peripheral blood. The CDR3 protein is CASSLNRGDYNSPLHF. In DNA, the CDR3 is TGTGCCAGCAGCTTGAACAGGGGAGATTATAATTCACCCCTCCACTTT.